The 10 T cell receptor beta chains below were found in one sample sequenced in a study of CD8 T cells in Susac syndrome (dated by TCRdb to between 2018 and 2021). The library was prepared using the immunoSEQ multiplex PCR assay. RNA was extracted using the RNeasy kit, and about 0.45 to 1 ug of the RNA was reverse transcribed with random hexamers. TCRdb redid the processing of the public reads, applying fastp at Q25 and MiXCR, and retained in-frame beta chains. Each entry merges the rows of one CDR3 protein and shows their most common DNA and genes. For this sample there are some 190,000 distinct CDR3 sequences; about 95% appear just once. The leading ten clones occupy around 0.11% of the sample. Sequenced: CD4+ T cells from PBMCs. These receptors came from a human donor in good health.

This chain uses TRBV30 with TRBJ2-1; the D gene is possibly TRBD2 (5 bases). This CDR3 comprises 11 residues. V dropped 6 bases and J dropped 7 bases, with 10 bases sitting between them. Germline V gene sequence: CDR1 GTSNPN, CDR2 SVGIG (reference sequence). The CDR3 DNA follows: TGTGCCTGTTTAGCGTTGAATGAGCAGTTCTTC. It codes for CACLALNEQFF.

The chain carries TRBV5-6 and TRBJ2-5; the D is unclear. This CDR3 region has 13 residues. Trimming cost V 1 base and J 2 bases, with 6 bases left between them. CDR1 and CDR2 from the germline V gene are SGHDT and YYEEEE. The CDR3: CASSLQEQETQYF. The CDR3 DNA follows: TGTGCCAGCAGCTTGCAGGAACAAGAGACCCAGTACTTC.

The chain recombines TRBV6-2 or TRBV6-3 with TRBJ2-1, with 13 bases lining up with TRBD2. Germline V gene lookup returns CDR1 MNHEY and CDR2 SVGEGT. The ends lost 6 bases at V and 8 bases at J; junction bases unmatched: 7. This CDR3 is built from 15 residues. Written as DNA, the CDR3 is TGTGCCAGCAGCGTACTAGCGGGAGGGCCACATGAGCAGTTCTTC. Protein product: CASSVLAGGPHEQFF.

V and J are TRBV9 and TRBJ2-1; D not certain. The CDR3 consists of 15 residues. The germline V and J ends were trimmed by 1 base and 0 bases, with 8 bases remaining between them. Germline loops: CDR1 SGDLS, CDR2 YYNGEE. CDR3 sequence (DNA): TGTGCCAGCAGCGTACGAGATGACTCCTACAATGAGCAGTTCTTC. Translation gives CASSVRDDSYNEQFF.

The rearrangement links TRBV29-1 to TRBJ2-7; TRBD1 agrees at 11 bases. V shed 6 bases, J shed 5 bases, and the junction held 12 bases outside the gene matches. This CDR3 has 15 residues. The germline V gene encodes CDR1 SQVTM and CDR2 ANQGSEA. Written as DNA, the CDR3 is TGCAGCGTGGTGGACTTGGGACAGGGGGACGACGAGCAGTACTTC. This gives the protein CSVVDLGQGDDEQYF.

This chain joins TRBV9 and TRBJ2-2; D is uncertain. V was clipped by 7 bases and J by 4 bases, with 8 bases between them. The germline V gene has CDR1 SGDLS and CDR2 YYNGEE. This CDR3 has 12 amino acids. The CDR3 DNA reads as TGTGCCAGCGGCGCATCCACCGGGGAGCTGTTTTTT. Protein: CASGASTGELFF.

V gene TRBV6-5 combines with J gene TRBJ2-1, with 7 positions matching TRBD1. The length of the CDR3 is 14 residues. Germline loops: CDR1 MNHEY, CDR2 SVGAGI. V lost 4 bases and J lost 5; bases outside the gene matches: 5. The CDR3 DNA is TGTGCCAGCAGTTGGGGAGACAGGGACAATGAGCAGTTCTTC. The encoded protein is CASSWGDRDNEQFF.

This clonotype was counted a few times. The genes are TRBV28 and TRBJ2-3; TRBD1 matches 8 bases. Germline V lookup: CDR1 MDHEN, CDR2 SYDVKM. V trimming: 6 bases; J trimming: 5 bases; junction bases outside the gene matches: 10. The length of the CDR3 is 15 residues. For the CDR3, the DNA is TGTGCCAGCAGGGACCGGGACAGGATCCTAGATACGCAGTATTTT. It translates to CASRDRDRILDTQYF.

The rearrangement links TRBV29-1 to TRBJ2-2; TRBD1 matches 7 bases. V lost 6 bases, J lost 0 bases, and 4 bases stayed unmatched. The CDR3 is made up of 14 amino acids. Germline CDR1 and CDR2: SQVTM and ANQGSEA. CDR3: CSVKGTANTGELFF. The DNA for the CDR3 is TGCAGCGTGAAAGGGACAGCGAACACCGGGGAGCTGTTTTTT.

The V call is TRBV30, the J call TRBJ2-7; D uncertain. Trimming left V 5 bases short and J 1 base short, with 9 bases between. There are 12 residues in the CDR3. Germline CDR1 reads GTSNPN; CDR2 reads SVGIG (reference sequence). The CDR3 coding sequence is TGTGCCTGGGAGCCAGTATCCTACGAGCAGTACTTC. Translating gives CAWEPVSYEQYF.